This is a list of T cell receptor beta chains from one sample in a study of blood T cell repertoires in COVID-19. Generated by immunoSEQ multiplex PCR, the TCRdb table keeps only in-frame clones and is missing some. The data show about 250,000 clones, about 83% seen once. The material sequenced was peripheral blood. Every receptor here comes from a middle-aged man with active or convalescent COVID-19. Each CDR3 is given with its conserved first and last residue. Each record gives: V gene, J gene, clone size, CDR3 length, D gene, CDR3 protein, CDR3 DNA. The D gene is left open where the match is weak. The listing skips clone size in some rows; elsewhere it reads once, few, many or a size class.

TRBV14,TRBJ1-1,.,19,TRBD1,CASSQDFGRTGVRNTEAFF,TGTGCCAGCAGCCAAGATTTCGGGAGGACAGGGGTCCGGAACACTGAAGCTTTCTTT
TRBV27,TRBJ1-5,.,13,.,CASSLIRGQPQHF,TGTGCCAGCAGTTTAATTAGGGGACAGCCCCAGCATTTT
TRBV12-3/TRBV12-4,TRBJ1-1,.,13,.,CASSFRENTEAFF,TGTGCCAGCAGTTTTCGGGAGAACACTGAAGCTTTCTTT
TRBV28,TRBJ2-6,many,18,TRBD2,CASRSSGSRPSGANVLTF,TGTGCCAGCAGAAGTAGCGGGAGTAGGCCCTCTGGGGCCAACGTCCTGACTTTC
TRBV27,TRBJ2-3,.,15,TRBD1,CAIRRTGMSTDTQYF,TGTGCCATCCGTCGGACAGGGATGAGCACAGATACGCAGTATTTT
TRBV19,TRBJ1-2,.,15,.,CASSIQGSWSYGYTF,TGTGCCAGTAGTATTCAGGGTAGCTGGAGCTATGGCTACACCTTC
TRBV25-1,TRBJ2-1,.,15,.,CASSEFLTPKNEQFF,TGTGCCAGCAGTGAATTTTTAACTCCTAAGAATGAGCAGTTCTTC
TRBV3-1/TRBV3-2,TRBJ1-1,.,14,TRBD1,CASSQDRGYTEAFF,TGTGCCAGCAGTCAAGACAGGGGATACACTGAAGCTTTCTTT
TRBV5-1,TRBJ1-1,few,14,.,CASSFSGANTEAFF,TGCGCCAGCAGCTTCTCAGGGGCGAACACTGAAGCTTTCTTT
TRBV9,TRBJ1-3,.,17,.,CASSLNAGGSYGNTIYF,TGTGCCAGCAGCCTCAACGCTGGGGGCTCTTATGGAAACACCATATATTTT
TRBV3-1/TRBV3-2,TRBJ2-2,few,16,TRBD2,CASSQGEGSNTGELFF,TGTGCCAGCAGCCAAGGGGAGGGGTCGAACACCGGGGAGCTGTTTTTT
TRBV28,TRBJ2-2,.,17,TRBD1,CASSLPTGGRLAGELFF,TGTGCCAGCAGTTTGCCCACAGGGGGCCGTTTGGCCGGGGAGCTGTTTTTT
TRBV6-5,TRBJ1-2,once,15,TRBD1,CASSYLDRPGYGYTF,TGTGCCAGCAGTTACCTGGACAGGCCGGGTTATGGCTACACCTTC
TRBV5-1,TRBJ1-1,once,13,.,CASSWTAVSEAFF,TGCGCCAGCTCTTGGACAGCCGTTTCTGAAGCTTTCTTT
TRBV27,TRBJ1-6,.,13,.,CATKGLRNSPLHF,TGTGCCACCAAGGGACTGCGTAATTCACCCCTCCACTTT
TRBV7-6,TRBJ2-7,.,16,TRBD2,CASTPQASGTYYEQYF,TGTGCCAGCACCCCTCAGGCTAGCGGGACTTACTACGAGCAGTACTTC
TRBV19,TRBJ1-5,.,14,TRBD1,CASSLGQNNQPQHF,TGTGCCAGTAGCCTGGGACAGAACAATCAGCCCCAGCATTTT
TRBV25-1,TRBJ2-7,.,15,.,CASSEYGAGTYEQYF,TGTGCCAGCAGTGAATATGGGGCAGGAACCTACGAGCAGTACTTC
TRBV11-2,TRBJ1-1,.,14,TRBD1,CASSPGQLNTEAFF,TGTGCCAGCAGCCCGGGACAGTTGAACACTGAAGCTTTCTTT
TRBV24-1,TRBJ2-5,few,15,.,CATSDFSVNQETQYF,TGTGCCACCAGTGATTTCTCGGTCAACCAAGAGACCCAGTACTTC
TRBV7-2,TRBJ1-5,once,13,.,CASSLARDQPQHF,TGTGCCAGCAGCTTAGCACGGGATCAGCCCCAGCATTTT
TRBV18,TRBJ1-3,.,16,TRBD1,CASSPAAGGSGNTIYF,TGTGCCAGCTCACCAGCGGCAGGGGGCTCTGGAAACACCATATATTTT
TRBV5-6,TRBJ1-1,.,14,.,CASSPGGVNTEAFF,TGTGCCAGCAGTCCTGGGGGGGTTAACACTGAAGCTTTCTTT
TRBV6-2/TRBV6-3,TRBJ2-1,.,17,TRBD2,CASSYSLGTSGGDEQFF,TGTGCCAGCAGTTACTCCTTAGGGACTAGCGGGGGGGATGAGCAGTTCTTC
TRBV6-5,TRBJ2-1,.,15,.,CASSRGLFPYNEQFF,TGTGCCAGCAGTAGGGGACTCTTTCCCTACAATGAGCAGTTCTTC